These 11 T cell receptor beta chains came from one sample sequenced in a study of Ad26.COV2.S vaccination and SARS-CoV-2 variants. The method was immunoSEQ multiplex PCR; TCRdb's version includes in-frame clones alone and lacks a portion of them. Here the sample spans roughly 680,000 clones, around 92% being singletons. The treatment was: around 19 received Ad26.COV2.S at low or high dose, single or two shots; 5 received placebo; per-sample allocation not given. The study sampled participants on day 63 after the first vaccine or placebo injection. This sample comprised peripheral blood, obtained in a trial of Ad26.COV2.S vaccine versus placebo. These receptors were obtained from a person between 18 and 65 years old who received the Ad26.COV2.S COVID-19 vaccine or a placebo.

This chain uses TRBV19 with TRBJ1-4, with no clear D. This CDR3 comprises 14 residues. Germline V lookup: CDR1 LNHDA, CDR2 SQIVND (reference sequence). Trimming removed 3 bases from V and 4 bases from J, with 9 bases in between. The CDR3: CASSIGRINEKLFF. In nucleotides, the CDR3 is TGTGCCAGTAGTATCGGGCGGATTAATGAAAAACTGTTTTTT.

The chain couples TRBV6-5 to TRBJ1-5; D perhaps matches TRBD1 (6 bases). This CDR3 is 13 amino acids long. With 6 bases removed from V and 2 bases from J, the gap between germline ends came to 8 bases. The germline gives CDR1 MNHEY, CDR2 SVGAGI. CDR3 region: CASRRTGNQPQHF. CDR3 nucleotide sequence: TGTGCCAGCAGAAGGACAGGCAATCAGCCCCAGCATTTT.

The chain recombines TRBV6-5 with TRBJ1-3; D might be TRBD1 (6 bases). CDR1 MNHEY and CDR2 SVGAGI come from the germline V gene. There are 14 residues in the CDR3. Trimming stripped 10 bases from V and 3 bases from J, with 16 bases between. CDR3 amino acids: CATSRGSFGNTIYF. CDR3 DNA sequence: TGTGCCACCTCGAGGGGGTCGTTTGGAAACACCATATATTTT.

The chain is built from TRBV7-2 and TRBJ2-3, with TRBD2 identical over 8 bases. Germline lookup yields CDR1 SGHTA and CDR2 FQGNSA. The CDR3 is 14 residues long. The ends lost 1 base at V and 5 bases at J; junction bases unmatched: 2. The CDR3 here is CASSLGLARDTQYF. The CDR3 region has the DNA TGTGCCAGCAGCTTAGGACTAGCGCGAGATACGCAGTATTTT.

This clone was picked up a small number of times. V is TRBV6-5 and J is TRBJ2-7, with 7 bases lining up with TRBD1. The CDR3 runs to 15 residues. With V trimmed by 4 bases and J by 3 bases, 9 bases remained unmatched. Germline CDR1 reads MNHEY; CDR2 reads SVGAGI. The DNA of the CDR3 is TGTGCCAGCAGTTCCCCGGGACAGACTCGCTACGAGCAGTACTTC. Its protein is CASSSPGQTRYEQYF.

The chain couples TRBV30 to TRBJ2-5, with D uncertain. In germline, CDR1 is GTSNPN, CDR2 SVGIG (reference sequence). The V gene lost 2 bases and the J gene lost 1 base, with 8 bases spanning the gap. This CDR3 is built from 13 residues. The CDR3 loop is CAWSLNSQETQYF. The CDR3, as DNA: TGTGCCTGGAGTTTGAATTCCCAAGAGACCCAGTACTTC.

The chain uses TRBV29-1 and TRBJ1-2; 8 positions agree with TRBD1. Germline trimming cut 6 bases from V and 7 bases from J; bases unmatched to any gene: 10. Germline CDR1 reads SQVTM; CDR2 reads ANQGSEA. This CDR3 spans 13 amino acids. CDR3: CSVRPGGEGGYTF. The DNA of the CDR3 is TGCAGCGTCCGCCCAGGGGGCGAGGGTGGCTACACCTTC.

This chain links TRBV7-2 with TRBJ2-3; 9 bases agree with TRBD1. The trim removed 4 bases at V and 4 bases at J, leaving 3 bases unmatched. Germline loops: CDR1 SGHTA, CDR2 FQGNSA. The CDR3 sequence is 14 residues long. CDR3 region: CASSSTGGPDTQYF. CDR3 in DNA: TGTGCCAGCAGCTCGACAGGGGGACCAGATACGCAGTATTTT.

The chain links TRBV7-3 to TRBJ2-6; D is unresolved. Per germline, CDR1 SGHTA and CDR2 FQGTGA. The V gene lost 4 bases and the J gene lost 2 bases, with 6 bases spanning the gap. The CDR3 contains 14 residues. CDR3 residues: CASSSRPGANVLTF. The CDR3 DNA follows: TGTGCCAGCAGCTCCCGCCCTGGGGCCAACGTCCTGACTTTC. Filled out from reference TRBV7-3 and TRBJ2-6, the complete variable domain reads GAGVSQTPSNKVTEKGKYVELRCDPISGHTALYWYRQSLGQGPEFLIYFQGTGAADDSGLPNDRFFAVRPEGSVSTLKIQRTERGDSAVYLCASSSRPGANVLTFGAGSRLTVL.

CDR3 coding DNA: TGTGCCATCAGTGCTTACCCCAATGAGCAGTTCTTC. It translates to CAISAYPNEQFF. The chain employs TRBV10-3 and TRBJ2-1; D gene uncertain. The CDR3 covers 12 residues. Germline loops: CDR1 ENHRY, CDR2 SYGVKD. V was cut by 4 bases and J by 6 bases, with 7 bases left in between.

This chain joins TRBV6-5 and TRBJ2-1; unclear D gene. CDR1 and CDR2 from the germline V gene are MNHEY and SVGAGI. Trimming removed 5 bases at V and 6 bases at J, with 5 bases between. The CDR3 length is 11 residues. CDR3 DNA: TGTGCCAGCAGTACCCCCAATGAGCAGTTCTTC. It encodes CASSTPNEQFF.